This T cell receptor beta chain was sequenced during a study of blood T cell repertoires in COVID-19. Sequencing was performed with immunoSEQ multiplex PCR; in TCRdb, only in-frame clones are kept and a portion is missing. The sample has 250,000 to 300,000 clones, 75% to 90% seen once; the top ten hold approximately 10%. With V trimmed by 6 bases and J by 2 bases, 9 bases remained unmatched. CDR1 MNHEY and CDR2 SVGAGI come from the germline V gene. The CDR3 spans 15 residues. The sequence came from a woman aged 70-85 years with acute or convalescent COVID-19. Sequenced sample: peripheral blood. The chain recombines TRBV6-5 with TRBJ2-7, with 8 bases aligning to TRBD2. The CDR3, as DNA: TGTGCCAGCAGGGCCGCTAGCGGGCGCACCTACGAGCAGTACTTC. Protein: CASRAASGRTYEQYF.